The next 31 T cell receptor beta chains were all read from a single sample in a study of response to subunit inactivated influenza vaccine. From the RT-PCR reads, TCRdb called clonotypes with MiXCR, one entry per CDR3 protein. There are about 700,000 distinct CDR3 sequences in the sample; around 14% occur only once, and approximately 7% lies in the top ten. The sequenced sample was PBMCs from blood, obtained roughly 15 days before vaccination. The receptor source for this set is a man aged 45 to 65 who received an inactivated influenza vaccine.

This clonotype appeared a few times. This chain links TRBV12-3 or TRBV12-4 with TRBJ2-7; no clear D. V was shortened by 2 bases and J by 7 bases, with 18 bases between the two germline ends. This CDR3 is built from 15 residues. The CDR3 loop is CASSLYGPVGMEQYF. The CDR3 nucleotides read TGTGCCAGCAGTTTATATGGGCCAGTGGGAATGGAGCAGTACTTC.

This clonotype was seen a few times. The chain is built from TRBV15 and TRBJ2-1; 7 nucleotides match TRBD2. CDR3 length: 15 amino acids. CDR1 is LNHNV and CDR2 is YYDKDF in the germline V gene (reference sequence). J gave up 1 base and V 7 bases, and 7 bases lay outside the gene matches. This chain's CDR3 is CATTAGTNSYNEQFF. The DNA of the CDR3 is TGTGCCACCACCGCCGGGACTAATTCCTACAATGAGCAGTTCTTC.

Only a few counts were recorded for this clonotype. This chain links TRBV18 with TRBJ2-7; 7 positions agree with TRBD1. The CDR3 extends over 16 amino acids. The trim removed 1 base at V and 4 bases at J, leaving 10 bases unmatched. CDR1 KGHSH and CDR2 LQKENI come from the germline V gene. CDR3 coding DNA: TGTGCCAGCTCACCACGGGGACAGCAAAGGGATTACGAGCAGTACTTC. Its protein is CASSPRGQQRDYEQYF.

This clonotype was observed a handful of times. The J gene is TRBJ1-2, the V gene TRBV30; no firm D call. Germline V gene lookup returns CDR1 GTSNPN and CDR2 SVGIG (reference sequence). This CDR3 is 14 amino acids long. The V gene lost 0 bases and the J gene lost 4 bases, with 12 bases spanning the gap. Here the CDR3 reads CAWSVRGRVYGYTF. The CDR3 nucleotides are TGTGCCTGGAGTGTACGAGGGCGCGTCTATGGCTACACCTTC.

The table lists this clonotype with a few counts. The chain's CDR3 is CASSLQGLVNTEAFF. CDR3 sequence (DNA): TGTGCCAGCAGTTTACAGGGGCTGGTGAACACTGAAGCTTTCTTT. This chain connects TRBV27 to TRBJ1-1, with D perhaps TRBD1 (6 bases). V lost 2 bases and J lost 0, with 10 bases in between. The germline gives CDR1 MNHEY, CDR2 SMNVEV (reference sequence). The CDR3 runs 15 residues.

This clonotype was seen more than once but under ten times. The chain carries TRBV4-3 and TRBJ2-7; the D is unclear. Per the germline V gene, CDR1 is LGHNA and CDR2 is YSLEER. The CDR3 loop spans 15 amino acids. Trimming stripped 0 bases from V and 0 bases from J, with 9 bases between. The CDR3 DNA follows: TGCGCCAGCAGCCAAGACAGGTGGAGCTCCTACGAGCAGTACTTC. Translating it yields CASSQDRWSSYEQYF.

The V gene is TRBV5-5, the J gene TRBJ2-3, with 11 bases fitting TRBD2. The CDR3 runs 15 residues. Looked up from germline, CDR1 is SGHKS and CDR2 is YYEKEE (reference sequence). V shed 5 bases, J shed 5 bases, and the junction held 7 bases outside the gene matches. The CDR3 sequence: CASRQISGGVDTQYF. The CDR3 bases are TGTGCCAGCAGACAAATTAGCGGGGGGGTAGATACGCAGTATTTT.

This clonotype has more than one count but fewer than ten. V is TRBV6-5 and J is TRBJ2-7; D remains unclear. In germline, CDR1 is MNHEY, CDR2 SVGAGI. The germline V and J ends were trimmed by 0 bases and 1 base, with 10 bases remaining between them. The CDR3 is 15 residues long. The CDR3 DNA follows: TGTGCCAGCAGTTACTCGGTCAGCCTATCCTACGAGCAGTACTTC. Protein sequence: CASSYSVSLSYEQYF.

This clonotype was seen at least ten times. This sequence joins TRBV12-3 or TRBV12-4 and TRBJ2-5; D not certain. The CDR3 sequence is 13 residues long. Trimming left V 8 bases short and J 5 bases short, with 15 bases between. CDR3 region: CASGRLAVETQYF. The CDR3 region has the DNA TGTGCCAGCGGTCGATTGGCAGTGGAGACCCAGTACTTC.

A few counts support this clonotype. The V and J genes are TRBV2 and TRBJ1-5, with unresolved D. Germline V lookup: CDR1 SNHLY, CDR2 FYNNEI. The length of the CDR3 is 15 residues. V lost 1 base and J 1 base, leaving 8 bases between the germline ends. Here the CDR3 reads CASSEVSWSNQPQHF. CDR3 coding DNA: TGTGCCAGCAGTGAAGTGTCATGGAGCAATCAGCCCCAGCATTTT.

This chain uses TRBV20-1 with TRBJ2-3, with 7 positions matching TRBD2. V lost 6 bases, J lost 1 base, and 7 bases stayed unmatched. This CDR3 is 14 amino acids long. The germline CDR1 and CDR2 sequences are DFQATT and SNEGSKA (reference sequence). CDR3 DNA sequence: TGCAGTGCGAGACGGGGGGAGGGCACAGATACGCAGTATTTT. Translating gives CSARRGEGTDTQYF.

The rearrangement joins TRBV5-3 to TRBJ1-1, with a possible D match to TRBD1 (5 bases). TRBV5-3 is placed among ORFs of uncertain function. The CDR3 runs to 13 residues. Trimming pared 9 bases from V and 5 bases from J, leaving 17 bases between. The CDR3 region has the DNA TGTGCCATGAGCCCGGGTTGGGGGACTGAAGCTTTCTTT. It yields the protein CAMSPGWGTEAFF.

This chain connects TRBV5-1 to TRBJ2-1; 7 bases align to TRBD2. Germline loops: CDR1 SGHRS, CDR2 YFSETQ. There are 13 residues in the CDR3. V shed 6 bases, J shed 5 bases, and the junction held 5 bases outside the gene matches. CDR3 DNA sequence: TGCGCCAGCACCTCCGGACTAGACAATGAGCAGTTCTTC. Its translation is CASTSGLDNEQFF.

This clonotype was seen a few times. The gene calls are TRBV15 and TRBJ2-5; D gene unclear. Trimming pared 3 bases from V and 4 bases from J, leaving 9 bases between. Germline V gene lookup returns CDR1 LNHNV and CDR2 YYDKDF (reference sequence). CDR3 length: 13 amino acids. The CDR3 sequence is CATSSDTRETQYF. CDR3 nucleotide sequence: TGTGCCACCAGCAGTGACACGCGAGAGACCCAGTACTTC. The entire variable domain, with the rest obtained from reference TRBV15 and TRBJ2-5, is as follows: DAMVIQNPRYQVTQFGKPVTLSCSQTLNHNVMYWYQQKSSQAPKLLFHYYDKDFNNEADTPDNFQSRRPNTSFCFLDIRSPGLGDTAMYLCATSSDTRETQYFGPGTRLLVL.

This clonotype has at least ten counts. The V and J genes are TRBV29-1 and TRBJ1-2, with 9 bases identical to TRBD1. Germline-derived CDR1 and CDR2 are SQVTM and ANQGSEA. J gave up 2 bases and V 4 bases, and 2 bases lay outside the gene matches. This CDR3 spans 13 amino acids. The CDR3, as DNA: TGCAGCGTTGGAGACAGGGGGAACTATGGCTACACCTTC. Amino acids: CSVGDRGNYGYTF. Supplemented by reference TRBV29-1 and TRBJ1-2, the full variable domain reads SAVISQKPSRDICQRGTSLTIQCQVDSQVTMMFWYRQQPGQSLTLIATANQGSEATYESGFVIDKFPISRPNLTFSTLTVSNMSPEDSSIYLCSVGDRGNYGYTFGSGTRLTVV.

This clonotype was seen many times. The J gene is TRBJ2-1, the V gene TRBV4-3, with 8 bases lining up with TRBD2. The CDR3 consists of 16 residues. The V segment lost 0 bases and the J segment 3 bases; nucleotides outside the gene matches: 4. CDR1 is LGHNA and CDR2 is YSLEER in the germline V gene. The CDR3 region has the DNA TGCGCCAGCAGCCAAGATCACCTAGCGGGCTACAATGAGCAGTTCTTC. Residues: CASSQDHLAGYNEQFF.

CDR3 coding DNA: TGCAGCGTGCAGGGACTCTCCTACAATGAGCAGTTCTTC. Amino acid sequence: CSVQGLSYNEQFF. This chain links TRBV29-1 with TRBJ2-1, with a possible D match to TRBD2 (6 bases). CDR1 and CDR2 (germline): SQVTM, ANQGSEA. The CDR3 totals 13 residues. V was pared by 6 bases and J by 0 bases, with 9 bases between.

The sample holds many counts of this clonotype. V usage is TRBV2 and J usage is TRBJ2-5; 10 bases agree with TRBD1. The CDR3 totals 15 residues. V dropped 7 bases and J dropped 1; count of bases not matched to a gene: 6. Per germline, CDR1 SNHLY and CDR2 FYNNEI. Here the CDR3 DNA reads TGTGCCAGCAAAGACAGGGGGCTCTTCCAAGAGACCCAGTACTTC. It yields the protein CASKDRGLFQETQYF.

This sequence joins TRBV29-1 and TRBJ1-1, with D unresolved. Germline assignment: CDR1 SQVTM and CDR2 ANQGSEA. The CDR3 covers 13 residues. V was trimmed by 1 base and J by 0 bases, leaving 6 bases between them. The CDR3 reads CSVEARLNTEAFF. CDR3 nucleotides: TGCAGCGTTGAAGCCCGACTGAACACTGAAGCTTTCTTT.

The chain uses TRBV2 and TRBJ2-6, with 7 positions matching TRBD2. The germline gives CDR1 SNHLY, CDR2 FYNNEI. The CDR3 is made up of 15 amino acids. The J segment lost 2 bases and the V segment lost 5 bases, leaving 3 bases of the junction unmatched. The CDR3 region is CASSSGGAGANVLTF. Here the CDR3 DNA reads TGTGCCAGCAGTTCTGGGGGGGCTGGGGCCAACGTCCTGACTTTC. The variable domain in full, completed from reference TRBV2 and TRBJ2-6, reads EPEVTQTPSHQVTQMGQEVILRCVPISNHLYFYWYRQILGQKVEFLVSFYNNEISEKSEIFDDQFSVERPDGSNFTLKIRSTKLEDSAMYFCASSSGGAGANVLTFGAGSRLTVL.

This chain links TRBV12-3 or TRBV12-4 with TRBJ1-5; 9 nucleotides line up with TRBD1. CDR3 length: 17 amino acids. Germline trimming cut 5 bases from V and 2 bases from J; bases unmatched to any gene: 10. The DNA for the CDR3 is TGTGCCAGCAGTCCCTCGGGGGGACAGGGTGGCAATCAGCCCCAGCATTTT. This gives the protein CASSPSGGQGGNQPQHF.

This clonotype was seen more than once but under ten times. The V and J genes are TRBV2 and TRBJ1-1; D not certain. V was trimmed by 6 bases and J by 9 bases, leaving 11 bases between them. Germline values: CDR1 SNHLY, CDR2 FYNNEI. The CDR3 is made up of 11 amino acids. The CDR3 DNA sequence: TGTGCCAGCAGGGAGGGCAGCAAAGCTTTCTTT. Translating it yields CASREGSKAFF.

This clonotype has more than one count but fewer than ten. J is TRBJ2-7 and V is TRBV24-1; D is unresolved. The CDR3 is made up of 14 amino acids. Germline V gene sequence: CDR1 KGHDR, CDR2 SFDVKD. Between the trimmed V and J ends, which lost 0 bases and 6 bases, there was a span of 11 bases. This CDR3 is CATSDLSLPTEQYF. CDR3 bases: TGTGCCACCAGTGATTTGTCCCTACCTACCGAGCAGTACTTC.

Ten or more counts support this clonotype. The chain has TRBV12-3 or TRBV12-4 and TRBJ2-7; 7 bases map to TRBD2. The CDR3 consists of 14 residues. With 5 bases clipped from V and 3 bases from J, the junction kept 7 bases outside the gene matches. The CDR3 DNA is TGTGCCAGCAGTCCCGCAGGGACTATCTACGAGCAGTACTTC. Encoded protein: CASSPAGTIYEQYF.

Only a few counts were recorded for this clonotype. This sequence joins TRBV13 and TRBJ2-7, with D hard to call. The CDR3 totals 15 residues. V gave up 4 bases and J gave up 6 bases, with 19 bases separating them. In germline, CDR1 is PRHDT, CDR2 FYEKMQ (reference sequence). The CDR3 nucleotides read TGTGCCAGCAGCTCCCGAAGGGATTTTTCTGGCGAGCAGTACTTC. Its protein product is CASSSRRDFSGEQYF.

Only a few counts were recorded for this clonotype. The chain recombines TRBV3-1 with TRBJ1-3; D is unclear. Germline V gene sequence: CDR1 LGHDT, CDR2 YNNKEL (reference sequence). The CDR3 runs to 15 residues. Trimming left V 4 bases short and J 0 bases short, with 10 bases between. The CDR3 DNA is TGTGCCAGCAGCCCATCGTCGAACTCTGGAAACACCATATATTTT. Protein product: CASSPSSNSGNTIYF.

This clonotype was seen a handful of times. The chain joins TRBV2 to TRBJ1-3, with 8 bases that match TRBD1. V gave up 6 bases and J gave up 0 bases; unmatched junction bases: 4. The CDR3 has 15 amino acids. CDR1 and CDR2 (germline): SNHLY, FYNNEI. The CDR3 loop is CASRTGDLSGNTIYF. In nucleotides, the CDR3 is TGTGCCAGCAGGACAGGGGACCTCTCTGGAAACACCATATATTTT.

There are many counts of this clonotype. V gene TRBV28 combines with J gene TRBJ2-5, with 12 positions matching TRBD2. This CDR3 comprises 15 residues. V trimming: 2 bases; J trimming: 4 bases; junction bases outside the gene matches: 2. Germline V gives CDR1 MDHEN, CDR2 SYDVKM. This CDR3 reads CASSLLAGGPETQYF. For the CDR3, the DNA is TGTGCCAGCAGTTTACTAGCGGGAGGGCCAGAGACCCAGTACTTC.

V and J are TRBV6-2 or TRBV6-3 and TRBJ2-2; no firm D call. The CDR3 sequence is 16 residues long. Germline CDR1 is MNHEY and CDR2 is SVGEGT. V dropped 5 bases and J dropped 2 bases, with 15 bases sitting between them. CDR3: CASSRNRLFNTGELFF. The CDR3 DNA follows: TGTGCCAGCAGTCGAAACAGATTATTCAACACCGGGGAGCTGTTTTTT.

This clonotype was counted a few times. The V and J genes are TRBV14 and TRBJ2-2, with 8 bases that match TRBD1. V dropped 3 bases and J dropped 1; count of bases not matched to a gene: 4. The CDR3 consists of 16 residues. The V gene's germline CDR1 is SGHDN and CDR2 FVKESK. The CDR3 DNA reads as TGTGCCAGCAGCCACAGGGGGCAATGGAACACCGGGGAGCTGTTTTTT. Translation gives CASSHRGQWNTGELFF.

The J gene is TRBJ2-1, the V gene TRBV30; D perhaps matches TRBD2 (6 bases). Germline V gene lookup returns CDR1 GTSNPN and CDR2 SVGIG (reference sequence). Trimming took off 4 bases at V and 0 bases at J, with 13 bases between the two ends. There are 15 residues in the CDR3. CDR3 sequence: CAWTSGSSSYNEQFF. CDR3 in DNA: TGTGCCTGGACGTCCGGGAGCAGCTCCTACAATGAGCAGTTCTTC.